The 2 T cell receptor beta chains below were found in one sample sequenced in a study of blood T cell repertoires in COVID-19. Libraries were prepared by immunoSEQ multiplex PCR; TCRdb keeps only in-frame clonotypes and omits some of them. This sample has roughly 70,000 clones, with 85% to 95% found just once. The material sequenced was peripheral blood. The receptors were sampled from an older woman with active COVID-19.

This sequence joins TRBV12-3 or TRBV12-4 and TRBJ1-6; 7 bases line up with TRBD1. CDR3 length: 13 amino acids. Germline trimming cut 6 bases from V and 8 bases from J; bases unmatched to any gene: 4. The CDR3 loop reads CASSNRGDSPLHF. As DNA, the CDR3 is TGTGCCAGCAGCAACAGGGGTGATTCACCCCTCCACTTT.

The chain links TRBV30 to TRBJ2-3; a possible D gene is TRBD2 (6 bases). The CDR3 extends over 12 amino acids. The V end lost 5 bases, the J end lost 6 bases, and 12 bases lay between the germline ends. CDR1 and CDR2 from the germline V gene are GTSNPN and SVGIG (reference sequence). This CDR3 is CAWSTSPDTQYF. Here the CDR3 DNA reads TGTGCCTGGTCGACTAGTCCGGATACGCAGTATTTT.